The TCR beta chain described here comes from a study of T cells in Graves' hyperthyroidism and ophthalmopathy. The CDR3 contains 15 residues. The V and J ends lost 4 bases and 2 bases, in that order; junction bases with no gene match: 5. The germline gives CDR1 LGHDT, CDR2 YNNKEL (reference sequence). TCR beta CDR3 sequences were amplified from RNA transcripts. Using the HTBI primer set, a first-round RT-PCR was run on the TCR CDR3. MiXCR, run by TCRdb on the multiplex PCR reads, gives a single entry per CDR3 protein. The sample yields more than 500,000 distinct CDR3 sequences, around 46% seen once. This sequence was found in an adult woman with Graves' disease, either hyperthyroidism or ophthalmopathy (not recorded which). This sequence joins TRBV3-1 and TRBJ2-7, with 10 positions matching TRBD1. The sequencing input was peripheral blood or thyroid tissue (not recorded which). CDR3 loop: CASSRVGQGAYEQYF. DNA for the CDR3: TGTGCCAGCAGCCGGGTTGGACAGGGGGCCTACGAGCAGTACTTC.